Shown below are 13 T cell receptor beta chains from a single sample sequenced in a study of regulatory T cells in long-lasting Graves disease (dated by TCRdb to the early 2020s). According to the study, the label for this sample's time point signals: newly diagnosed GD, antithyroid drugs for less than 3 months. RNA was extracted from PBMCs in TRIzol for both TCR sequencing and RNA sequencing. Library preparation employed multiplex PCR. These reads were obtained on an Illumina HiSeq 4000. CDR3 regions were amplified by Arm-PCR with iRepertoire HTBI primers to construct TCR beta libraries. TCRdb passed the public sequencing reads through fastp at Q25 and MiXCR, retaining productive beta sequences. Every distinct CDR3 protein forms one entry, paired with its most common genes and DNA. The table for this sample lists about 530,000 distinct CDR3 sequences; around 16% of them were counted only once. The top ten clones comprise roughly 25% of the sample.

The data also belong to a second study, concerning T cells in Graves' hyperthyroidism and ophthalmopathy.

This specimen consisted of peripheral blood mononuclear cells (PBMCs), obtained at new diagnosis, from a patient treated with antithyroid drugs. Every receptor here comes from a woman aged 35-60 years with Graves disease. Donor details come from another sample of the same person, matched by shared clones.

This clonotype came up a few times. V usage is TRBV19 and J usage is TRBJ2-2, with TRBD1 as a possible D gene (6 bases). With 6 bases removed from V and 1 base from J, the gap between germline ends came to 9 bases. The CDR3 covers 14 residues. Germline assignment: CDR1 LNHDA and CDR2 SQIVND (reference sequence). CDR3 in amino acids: CASRLGQNTGELFF. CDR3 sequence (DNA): TGTGCCAGTAGATTGGGACAGAACACCGGGGAGCTGTTTTTT.

The CDR3, as DNA: TGTGCCAGTAGTATCGATGCCTCGAATTCACCCCTCCACTTT. It codes for CASSIDASNSPLHF. The rearrangement uses TRBV19 and TRBJ1-6; D is unclear. The V end lost 3 bases, the J end lost 7 bases, and 10 bases lay between the germline ends. The CDR3 consists of 14 residues. From germline, CDR1 is LNHDA and CDR2 SQIVND (reference sequence).

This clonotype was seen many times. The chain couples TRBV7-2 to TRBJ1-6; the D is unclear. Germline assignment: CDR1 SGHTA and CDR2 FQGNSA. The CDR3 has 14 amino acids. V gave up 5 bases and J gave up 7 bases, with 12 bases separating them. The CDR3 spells CASSKQYSNSPLHF. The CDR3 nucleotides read TGTGCCAGCAGCAAACAGTACAGCAATTCACCCCTCCACTTT.

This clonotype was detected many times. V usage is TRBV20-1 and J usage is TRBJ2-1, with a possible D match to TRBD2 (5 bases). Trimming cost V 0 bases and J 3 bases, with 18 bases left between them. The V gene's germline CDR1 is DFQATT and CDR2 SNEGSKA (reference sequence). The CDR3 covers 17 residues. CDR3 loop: CSARDVYQRPNYNEQFF. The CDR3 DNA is TGCAGTGCTAGAGATGTTTACCAGCGGCCAAACTACAATGAGCAGTTCTTC.

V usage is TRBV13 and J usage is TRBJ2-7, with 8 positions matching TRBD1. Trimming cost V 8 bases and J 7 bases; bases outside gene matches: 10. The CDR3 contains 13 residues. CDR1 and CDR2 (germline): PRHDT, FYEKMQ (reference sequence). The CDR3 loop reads CASGLTGVREQYF. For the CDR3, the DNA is TGTGCCAGCGGATTGACAGGGGTCAGGGAGCAGTACTTC.

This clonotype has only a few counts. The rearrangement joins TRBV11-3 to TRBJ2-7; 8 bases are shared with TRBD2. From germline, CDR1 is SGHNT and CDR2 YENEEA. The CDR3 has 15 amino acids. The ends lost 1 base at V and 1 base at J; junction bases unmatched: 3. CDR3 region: CASSLVASGSYEQYF. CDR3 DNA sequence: TGTGCCAGCAGCTTAGTCGCTAGCGGGTCCTACGAGCAGTACTTC.

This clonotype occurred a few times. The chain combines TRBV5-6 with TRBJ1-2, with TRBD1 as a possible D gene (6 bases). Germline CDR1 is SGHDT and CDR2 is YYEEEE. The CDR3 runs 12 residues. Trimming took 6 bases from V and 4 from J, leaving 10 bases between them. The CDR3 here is CASNRQAYGYTF. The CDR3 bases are TGTGCCAGCAACCGACAGGCCTATGGCTACACCTTC.

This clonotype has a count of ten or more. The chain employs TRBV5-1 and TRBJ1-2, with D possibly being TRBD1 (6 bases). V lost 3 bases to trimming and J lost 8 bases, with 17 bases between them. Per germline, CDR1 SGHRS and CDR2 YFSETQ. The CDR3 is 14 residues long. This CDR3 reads CASSSGHRVDGYTF. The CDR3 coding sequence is TGCGCCAGCAGCTCGGGCCACAGGGTGGACGGCTACACCTTC.

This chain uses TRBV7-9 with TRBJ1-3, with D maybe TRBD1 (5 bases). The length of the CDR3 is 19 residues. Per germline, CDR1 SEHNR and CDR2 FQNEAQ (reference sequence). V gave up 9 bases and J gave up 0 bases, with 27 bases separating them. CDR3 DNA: TGTGCCAGTCGACTCTGGACAAGAGGATCTGTAAGCTCTGGAAACACCATATATTTT. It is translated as CASRLWTRGSVSSGNTIYF.

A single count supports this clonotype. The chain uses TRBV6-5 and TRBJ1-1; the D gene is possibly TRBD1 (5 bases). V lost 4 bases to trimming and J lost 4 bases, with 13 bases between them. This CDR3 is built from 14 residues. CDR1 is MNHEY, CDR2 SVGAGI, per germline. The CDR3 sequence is CASSSPTRGTEAFF. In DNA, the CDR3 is TGTGCCAGCAGTTCGCCGACTAGGGGCACTGAAGCTTTCTTT.

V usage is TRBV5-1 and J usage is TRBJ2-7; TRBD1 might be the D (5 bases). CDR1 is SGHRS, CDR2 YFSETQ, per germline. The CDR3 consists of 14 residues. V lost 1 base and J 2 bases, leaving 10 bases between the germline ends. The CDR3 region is CASSLSTGPYEQYF. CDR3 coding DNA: TGCGCCAGCAGCTTGTCCACAGGACCCTACGAGCAGTACTTC.

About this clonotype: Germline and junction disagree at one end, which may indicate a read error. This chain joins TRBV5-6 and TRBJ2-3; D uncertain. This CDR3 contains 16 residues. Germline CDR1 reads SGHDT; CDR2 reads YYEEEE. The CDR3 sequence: CASNLYAVSSTDTQYF. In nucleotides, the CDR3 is TGTGCCAGCAACTTGTACGCCGTCTCTAGCACAGATACGCAGTATTTT.

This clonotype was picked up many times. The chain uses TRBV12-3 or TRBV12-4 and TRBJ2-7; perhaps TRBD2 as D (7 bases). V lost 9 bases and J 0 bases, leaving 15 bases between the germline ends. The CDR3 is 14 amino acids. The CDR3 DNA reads TGTGCCAGTGGGGGGGGCGGCAGCTCCTACGAGCAGTACTTC. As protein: CASGGGGSSYEQYF.